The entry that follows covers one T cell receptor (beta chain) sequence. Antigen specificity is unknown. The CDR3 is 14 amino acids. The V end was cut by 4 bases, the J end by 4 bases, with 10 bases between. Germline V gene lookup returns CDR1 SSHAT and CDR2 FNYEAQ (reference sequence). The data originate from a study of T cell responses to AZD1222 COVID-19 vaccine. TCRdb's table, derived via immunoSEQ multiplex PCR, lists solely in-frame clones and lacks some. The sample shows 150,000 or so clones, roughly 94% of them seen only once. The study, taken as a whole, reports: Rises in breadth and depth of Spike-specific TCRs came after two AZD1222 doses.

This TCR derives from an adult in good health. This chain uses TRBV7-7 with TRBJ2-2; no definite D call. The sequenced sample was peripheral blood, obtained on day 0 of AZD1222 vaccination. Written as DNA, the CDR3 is TGTGCCAGCAGCTCGGACCACTTCACCGGGGAGCTGTTTTTT. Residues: CASSSDHFTGELFF. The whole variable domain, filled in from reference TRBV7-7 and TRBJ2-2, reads GAGVSQSPRYKVTKRGQDVTLRCDPISSHATLYWYQQALGQGPEFLTYFNYEAQPDKSGLPSDRFSAERPEGSISTLTIQRTEQRDSAMYRCASSSDHFTGELFFGEGSRLTVL.